The 12 T cell receptor beta chains in this list originate from one sample, sequenced in a study of shared clonotypes between healthy human individuals. Sequenced by immunoSEQ multiplex PCR; TCRdb stores in-frame clones only, minus some. Of 2 million to 3 million clones in the sample, roughly 93% are singletons; the top ten hold around 0.37%. The material sequenced was naive CD4+ T cells from PBMCs. Regarding subset: CD45RA+ positively selected. The origin of the receptors is a man younger than 35 in good health. Some clones in this sample may be carry-over from other donors' samples.

The CDR3 DNA reads TGTGCCAGCTCCTTCTATGAGGGGGGGAGGGGCACTGAAGCTTTCTTT. Translating gives CASSFYEGGRGTEAFF. The chain is built from TRBV28 and TRBJ1-1; a possible D gene is TRBD1 (6 bases). The ends were cut back, 8 bases at V and 4 bases at J, with 23 bases in the middle. This CDR3 has 16 residues. Germline V gene lookup returns CDR1 MDHEN and CDR2 SYDVKM.

This clone was observed a single time. The gene calls are TRBV5-1 and TRBJ2-2, with TRBD2 identical over 10 bases. The V gene end was trimmed by 3 bases and the J gene end by 8 bases; junction bases not matched to a gene: 10. The CDR3 spans 16 residues. Looked up from germline, CDR1 is SGHRS and CDR2 is YFSETQ. The CDR3 loop reads CASSYSSGRGLGELFF. The DNA for the CDR3 is TGCGCCAGCAGCTACTCTAGCGGGAGAGGCCTGGGGGAGCTGTTTTTT.

The V call is TRBV4-2, the J call TRBJ2-7; possible D gene TRBD1, 5 bases. Germline-derived CDR1 and CDR2 are LGHNA and YNFKEQ. V was pared by 0 bases and J by 3 bases, with 18 bases between. This CDR3 spans 17 amino acids. In nucleotides, the CDR3 is TGTGCCAGCAGCCAAGAGTTTCGGCCAGGGATAGTCTACGAGCAGTACTTC. This gives the protein CASSQEFRPGIVYEQYF.

The chain employs TRBV13 and TRBJ2-1; the D is unclear. Per germline, CDR1 PRHDT and CDR2 FYEKMQ (reference sequence). This CDR3 is 15 amino acids long. V was trimmed by 3 bases and J by 0 bases, leaving 9 bases between them. The CDR3, as DNA: TGTGCCAGCAGCTTCCGCTCATCCTCCTACAATGAGCAGTTCTTC. This translates into CASSFRSSSYNEQFF.

This rearrangement joins TRBV6-6 to TRBJ1-4, with a weak D call TRBD1 (5 bases). The ends were cut back, 2 bases at V and 5 bases at J, with 12 bases in the middle. Germline CDR1 and CDR2: MNHNY and SVGAGI (reference sequence). There are 15 residues in the CDR3. In nucleotides, the CDR3 is TGTGCCAGCAGTTACCGGGGGATGGGAAATGAAAAACTGTTTTTT. Amino acids: CASSYRGMGNEKLFF.

The chain links TRBV7-2 to TRBJ2-3; D is ambiguous. V lost 1 base and J 1 base, leaving 18 bases between the germline ends. Germline assignment: CDR1 SGHTA and CDR2 FQGNSA. This CDR3 has 18 amino acids. CDR3 sequence (DNA): TGTGCCAGCAGCTTAGTTCTGGTTACGGCGGACCGCACAGATACGCAGTATTTT. It is translated as CASSLVLVTADRTDTQYF.

This clone has just one count. This sequence joins TRBV6-5 and TRBJ1-5; 7 nucleotides align to TRBD1. The CDR3 has 15 amino acids. J lost 6 bases, V lost 5 bases, and 10 bases had no gene match. Germline CDR1 reads MNHEY; CDR2 reads SVGAGI. The CDR3 here is CASSPQGGGAQPQHF. Written as DNA, the CDR3 is TGTGCCAGCAGTCCCCAGGGGGGGGGCGCTCAGCCCCAGCATTTT.

In regard to this clone: Other nucleotide sequences in the sample specify the same CDR3. This chain connects TRBV28 to TRBJ1-2; TRBD1 aligns across 7 bases. The CDR3 sequence is 13 residues long. J gave up 5 bases and V 4 bases, and 4 bases lay outside the gene matches. Germline CDR1 is MDHEN and CDR2 is SYDVKM. The CDR3 sequence is CASSSAGGYGYTF. The CDR3 DNA follows: TGTGCCAGCAGTTCGGCAGGGGGATATGGCTACACCTTC.

This rearrangement joins TRBV4-3 to TRBJ2-7; TRBD2 matches at 7 bases. The CDR3 sequence is 15 residues long. The V gene's germline CDR1 is LGHNA and CDR2 YSLEER. V lost 1 base to trimming and J lost 1 base; unmatched junction nucleotides: 4. CDR3 in DNA: TGCGCCAGCAGCCAAGGGGCGGGAGTGTCCTACGAGCAGTACTTC. Its translation is CASSQGAGVSYEQYF.

The rearrangement joins TRBV18 to TRBJ2-2; the D gene is possibly TRBD2 (5 bases). This CDR3 spans 16 amino acids. V gave up 0 bases and J gave up 0 bases, with 8 bases separating them. Germline CDR1 reads KGHSH; CDR2 reads LQKENI. The CDR3 spells CASSPPSGANTGELFF. The CDR3 DNA sequence: TGTGCCAGCTCACCACCGAGCGGAGCGAACACCGGGGAGCTGTTTTTT.

The rearrangement uses TRBV2 and TRBJ1-5, with 8 bases matching TRBD1. This CDR3 contains 14 residues. Germline CDR1 reads SNHLY; CDR2 reads FYNNEI. Trimming took 6 bases from V and 6 from J; bases not matched to a gene: 7. For the CDR3, the DNA is TGTGCCAGCAGGGTAGGACAGGGTGGTCAGCCCCAGCATTTT. It encodes CASRVGQGGQPQHF.

The chain employs TRBV19 and TRBJ2-7, with 7 bases that match TRBD2. CDR3 size: 14 residues. The germline V gene encodes CDR1 LNHDA and CDR2 SQIVND (reference sequence). Trimming removed 5 bases from V and 4 bases from J; junction bases left unmatched: 8. The CDR3 nucleotides are TGTGCCAGTAGTTCCTTGACGGGGGGTTACGAGCAGTACTTC. Its translation: CASSSLTGGYEQYF.